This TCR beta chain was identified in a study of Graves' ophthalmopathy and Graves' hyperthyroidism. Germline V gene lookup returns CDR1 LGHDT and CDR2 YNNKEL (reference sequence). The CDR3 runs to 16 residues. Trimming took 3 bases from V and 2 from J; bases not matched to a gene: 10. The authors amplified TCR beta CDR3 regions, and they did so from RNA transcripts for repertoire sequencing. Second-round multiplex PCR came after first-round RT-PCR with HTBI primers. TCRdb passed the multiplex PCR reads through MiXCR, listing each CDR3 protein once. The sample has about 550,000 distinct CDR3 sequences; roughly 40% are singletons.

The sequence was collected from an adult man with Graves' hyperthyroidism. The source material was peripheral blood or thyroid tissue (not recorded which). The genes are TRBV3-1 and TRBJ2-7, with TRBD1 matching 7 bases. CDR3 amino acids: CASSHGTASVPYEQYF. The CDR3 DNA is TGTGCCAGCAGCCACGGGACAGCGTCAGTACCCTACGAGCAGTACTTC.